This T cell receptor (beta chain) was identified in a study of blood T cell repertoires in COVID-19. Study context: Samples of COVID-19 (acute and convalescent) were obtained from the United States, Italy and Spain. T cells, B-cell-depleted T cells, or PBMCs supplied cDNA or gDNA.

The CDR3 is made up of 14 amino acids. Germline-derived CDR1 and CDR2 are SEHNR and FQNEAQ (reference sequence). J gave up 6 bases and V 5 bases, and 8 bases lay outside the gene matches. Clones were sequenced by immunoSEQ multiplex PCR, and TCRdb holds only the in-frame ones, with some missing. This table holds around 140,000 clones, roughly 87% found once. Sample: peripheral blood. The sequence derives from a woman between 45 and 60 years old with acute or convalescent COVID-19. The chain has TRBV7-9 and TRBJ2-5; 8 bases line up with TRBD2. This CDR3 reads CASSPGVAGKTQYF. In DNA, the CDR3 is TGTGCCAGCAGCCCCGGGGTAGCGGGAAAGACCCAGTACTTC.